The rows below give T cell receptor beta chains drawn from one sample of a study of blood T cell repertoires in COVID-19. Repertoires were generated with immunoSEQ multiplex PCR, while TCRdb's copy carries only in-frame clones and drops some. The top ten hold around 12% of the sample, which has 250,000 to 350,000 clones, approximately 89% seen once. Sequencing was performed on peripheral blood. The receptors were sampled from a woman aged 55-70 years with acute or convalescent COVID-19. CDR3s include the opening cysteine and the closing phenylalanine or tryptophan. The D gene is left open where the match is weak. Size is stated for part of the rows, as once, few or many counts, or as a class when the clone is expanded.

D gene: .
V gene: TRBV7-2
clone size: .
J gene: TRBJ2-1
CDR3 DNA: TGTGCCAGCAGCCGCCAGGAGATTGGCCAGGGAAAGAATGAGCAGTTCTTC
CDR3 protein: CASSRQEIGQGKNEQFF

D gene: .
V gene: TRBV10-3
clone size: .
J gene: TRBJ1-3
CDR3 DNA: TGTGCCATCAGTGATGTAGTAGGACAGACCCAATCTGGAAACACCATATATTTT
CDR3 protein: CAISDVVGQTQSGNTIYF

D gene: TRBD2
V gene: TRBV9
clone size: .
J gene: TRBJ2-1
CDR3 DNA: TGTGCCAGCAGCCTCCGGACTAGCGGGGGTCAGCAGTTCTTC
CDR3 protein: CASSLRTSGGQQFF

D gene: TRBD1
V gene: TRBV19
clone size: .
J gene: TRBJ1-2
CDR3 DNA: TGTGCCAGTAGTCCCAGACCGACAGGGAAAGGCTATGGCTACACCTTC
CDR3 protein: CASSPRPTGKGYGYTF

D gene: .
V gene: TRBV5-1
clone size: .
J gene: TRBJ2-5
CDR3 DNA: TGCGCCAGCAGTCCCGGACTTACCGTCCAAGAGACCCAGTACTTC
CDR3 protein: CASSPGLTVQETQYF

D gene: .
V gene: TRBV19
clone size: .
J gene: TRBJ2-1
CDR3 DNA: TGTGCCAGTAGTATGACAGGCGATGAGCAGTTCTTC
CDR3 protein: CASSMTGDEQFF

D gene: .
V gene: TRBV5-1
clone size: .
J gene: TRBJ1-2
CDR3 DNA: TGCGCCCCCGCCGGTCGGGACTATGGCTACACCTTC
CDR3 protein: CAPAGRDYGYTF

D gene: .
V gene: TRBV4-2
clone size: .
J gene: TRBJ2-2
CDR3 DNA: TGTGCCAGCAGCACTTGGGCCCGAGAGACCGGGGAGCTGTTTTTT
CDR3 protein: CASSTWARETGELFF

D gene: .
V gene: TRBV7-3
clone size: .
J gene: TRBJ2-1
CDR3 DNA: TGTGCCAGCAGCCCCTCCCCCTACAATGAGCAGTTCTTC
CDR3 protein: CASSPSPYNEQFF

D gene: .
V gene: TRBV6-1
clone size: .
J gene: TRBJ2-2
CDR3 DNA: TGTGCCAGCAGTGAAGCGTCAGGGGTTCGAGGGGAGCTGTTTTTT
CDR3 protein: CASSEASGVRGELFF

D gene: TRBD1
V gene: TRBV5-1
clone size: .
J gene: TRBJ1-4
CDR3 DNA: TGCGCCAGCAGCCATAAACAGGGGGCTAATGAAAAACTGTTTTTT
CDR3 protein: CASSHKQGANEKLFF

D gene: TRBD2
V gene: TRBV10-3
clone size: .
J gene: TRBJ2-7
CDR3 DNA: TGTGCCATCAGTGGAACTAGCGGGGGCTACGAGCAGTACTTC
CDR3 protein: CAISGTSGGYEQYF

D gene: TRBD1
V gene: TRBV28
clone size: .
J gene: TRBJ2-7
CDR3 DNA: TGTGCCAGCAGTTTACGCCGGCAGGGGGCGCGGGAGCAGTACTTC
CDR3 protein: CASSLRRQGAREQYF

D gene: .
V gene: TRBV12-3/TRBV12-4
clone size: .
J gene: TRBJ1-1
CDR3 DNA: TGTGCCAGCACCGTTACAGGGACCACTGAAGCTTTCTTT
CDR3 protein: CASTVTGTTEAFF

D gene: TRBD1
V gene: TRBV5-1
clone size: .
J gene: TRBJ1-2
CDR3 DNA: TGCGCCAGCAGCTTGGCAGGGGGCCTCTCCTATGGCTACACCTTC
CDR3 protein: CASSLAGGLSYGYTF

D gene: TRBD1
V gene: TRBV10-3
clone size: .
J gene: TRBJ1-1
CDR3 DNA: TGTGCCATCAGTGAGGGGGCGTTGGGACAGGGCGCTGAAGCTTTCTTT
CDR3 protein: CAISEGALGQGAEAFF

D gene: TRBD1
V gene: TRBV2
clone size: few
J gene: TRBJ2-4
CDR3 DNA: TGTGCCAGCAGTGGGTTACGACAGGGATCAAAAAACATTCAGTACTTC
CDR3 protein: CASSGLRQGSKNIQYF

D gene: .
V gene: TRBV30
clone size: few
J gene: TRBJ1-2
CDR3 DNA: TGTGCCTGGAGTCACAAACGACTCAATTCAAACTATGGCTACACCTTC
CDR3 protein: CAWSHKRLNSNYGYTF

D gene: .
V gene: TRBV19
clone size: .
J gene: TRBJ1-5
CDR3 DNA: TGTGCCAGTAGTATCCGGGGAGTTAGTGCTCAGCCCCAGCATTTT
CDR3 protein: CASSIRGVSAQPQHF

D gene: TRBD1
V gene: TRBV10-3
clone size: .
J gene: TRBJ1-1
CDR3 DNA: TGTGCCATCAGGCATGACCAGGGGGTGCCTGAAGCTTTCTTT
CDR3 protein: CAIRHDQGVPEAFF

D gene: .
V gene: TRBV2
clone size: once
J gene: TRBJ2-4
CDR3 DNA: TGTGCCAGCAGCCACCCCCTAGTGTCGCTAGCCAAAAACATTCAGTACTTC
CDR3 protein: CASSHPLVSLAKNIQYF

D gene: .
V gene: TRBV3-1/TRBV3-2
clone size: .
J gene: TRBJ2-2
CDR3 DNA: TGTGCCAGCAGCCAAGATCAGAGGGCCACCGGGGAGCTGTTTTTT
CDR3 protein: CASSQDQRATGELFF

D gene: .
V gene: TRBV6-5
clone size: .
J gene: TRBJ2-2
CDR3 DNA: TGTGCCAGCAGGGCCCAAAATACAGGGTCCGGGGAGCTGTTTTTT
CDR3 protein: CASRAQNTGSGELFF

D gene: TRBD2
V gene: TRBV24-1
clone size: .
J gene: TRBJ2-3
CDR3 DNA: TGTGCCACCGATGCCGGGACTAGCGGGATATACGATACGCAGTATTTT
CDR3 protein: CATDAGTSGIYDTQYF

D gene: TRBD1
V gene: TRBV5-1
clone size: .
J gene: TRBJ1-1
CDR3 DNA: TGCGCCAGCAGCTTGGCCGGGACAGGGAACACTGAAGCTTTCTTT
CDR3 protein: CASSLAGTGNTEAFF

D gene: TRBD1
V gene: TRBV28
clone size: .
J gene: TRBJ1-2
CDR3 DNA: TGTGCCAGCAGTTTTACAGGGGGATATGGCTACACCTTC
CDR3 protein: CASSFTGGYGYTF

D gene: .
V gene: TRBV29-1
clone size: once
J gene: TRBJ1-3
CDR3 DNA: TGCAGCGCCCGCGGGGGGGCACGGGACACCATATATTTT
CDR3 protein: CSARGGARDTIYF

D gene: TRBD1
V gene: TRBV15
clone size: .
J gene: TRBJ1-6
CDR3 DNA: TGTGCCACCAGCAGAGATAGGTCGGGACAGGGTAATTCACCCCTCCACTTT
CDR3 protein: CATSRDRSGQGNSPLHF

D gene: TRBD1
V gene: TRBV7-2
clone size: .
J gene: TRBJ2-7
CDR3 DNA: TGTGCCAGCAGCCCCCGGACAGGGTTCAGCTCCTACGAGCAGTACTTC
CDR3 protein: CASSPRTGFSSYEQYF

D gene: .
V gene: TRBV5-5
clone size: .
J gene: TRBJ1-1
CDR3 DNA: TGTGCCAGCAGCCCGGTGGGGACAACGAACACTGAAGCTTTCTTT
CDR3 protein: CASSPVGTTNTEAFF

D gene: .
V gene: TRBV18
clone size: .
J gene: TRBJ1-6
CDR3 DNA: TGTGCCAGCTCACCGGCGGAAAATTCACCCCTCCACTTT
CDR3 protein: CASSPAENSPLHF

D gene: .
V gene: TRBV18
clone size: .
J gene: TRBJ2-7
CDR3 DNA: TGTGCCAGCTCACCACGGTCCTTTTCTACCTACGAGCAGTACTTC
CDR3 protein: CASSPRSFSTYEQYF

D gene: .
V gene: TRBV30
clone size: .
J gene: TRBJ2-5
CDR3 DNA: TGTGCCTGGAGTGCAATAGGGGCGCAAGAGACCCAGTACTTC
CDR3 protein: CAWSAIGAQETQYF

D gene: TRBD1
V gene: TRBV7-2
clone size: .
J gene: TRBJ1-5
CDR3 DNA: TGTGCCAGCAGCTCCGGGACAGGGGGGTATCAGCCCCAGCATTTT
CDR3 protein: CASSSGTGGYQPQHF